The entry that follows covers one T cell receptor (beta chain) sequence. The data derive from a study of shared clonotypes between healthy human individuals. TCRdb keeps only in-frame clones here, not all; method: immunoSEQ multiplex PCR. This sample has 490,000 or so clones; roughly 85% occur once, and the top ten carry about an eighth. The CDR3 sequence is 14 residues long. Germline V gene lookup returns CDR1 MGHRA and CDR2 YSYEKL. V shed 3 bases, J shed 4 bases, and the junction held 4 bases outside the gene matches. All participating donors were Caucasian adults from Nashville, Tennessee. Sequencing input: PBMCs. The source of this sequence is a woman between 40 and 50 years old in good health. Some clones in this sample may be carry-over from other donors' samples. This rearrangement joins TRBV4-1 to TRBJ2-7, with 9 nucleotides matching TRBD1. The CDR3 loop is CASSQSGQGYEQYF. For the CDR3, the DNA is TGCGCCAGCAGCCAGTCGGGACAGGGATACGAGCAGTACTTC.